These T cell receptor beta chains were read from a single sample in a study of T cell changes during pregnancy in multiple sclerosis. Repertoires were generated with immunoSEQ multiplex PCR, while TCRdb's copy carries only in-frame clones and drops some. The sample has 35,000 to 45,000 clones; about 89% are singletons. The specimen comprised CD4+ T cells from peripheral blood mononuclear cells, sampled in the first trimester of pregnancy. These TCRs come from a female donor with multiple sclerosis, enrolled in a pregnancy study. Each CDR3 is given with its conserved first and last residue. The D gene is left open where the match is weak.

.,TRBJ1-1,TRBV5-1,CASSLVPLNTEAFF,TGCGCCAGCAGCTTGGTCCCGTTGAACACTGAAGCTTTCTTT
TRBD2,TRBJ2-5,TRBV5-6,CASSLGGREGTQYF,TGTGCCAGCAGCTTGGGCGGGAGGGAGGGGACCCAGTACTTC
TRBD1,TRBJ1-3,TRBV11-2,CASRGQGGLGNTIYF,TGTGCCAGCAGGGGACAGGGGGGCCTTGGAAACACCATATATTTT
.,TRBJ2-2,TRBV19,CASSMSFPSGELFF,TGTGCCAGTAGTATGAGTTTCCCGTCCGGGGAGCTGTTTTTT
.,TRBJ2-6,TRBV19,CASSGGANVLTF,TGTGCCAGTAGCGGTGGGGCCAACGTCCTGACTTTC
.,TRBJ2-5,TRBV9,CASSVDGGGGQETQYF,TGTGCCAGCAGCGTAGATGGGGGAGGGGGCCAAGAGACCCAGTACTTC
TRBD1,TRBJ1-3,TRBV30,CAGTGQFGNTIYF,TGTGCCGGGACAGGCCAATTTGGAAACACCATATATTTT
TRBD1,TRBJ1-1,TRBV6-1,CASSAGQHITEAFF,TGTGCCAGCAGTGCGGGACAGCATATCACTGAAGCTTTCTTT
.,TRBJ1-1,TRBV5-6,CASTRPRAGRNTEAFF,TGTGCCAGCACCCGACCCAGGGCGGGGAGGAACACTGAAGCTTTCTTT
TRBD2,TRBJ2-5,TRBV27,CASSLGGRAEETQYF,TGTGCCAGCAGTTTAGGCGGGAGGGCCGAGGAGACCCAGTACTTC
TRBD2,TRBJ2-3,TRBV9,CASSPRAGAGTDTQYF,TGTGCCAGCAGCCCCCGAGCGGGAGCCGGCACAGATACGCAGTATTTT
TRBD1,TRBJ2-6,TRBV2,CASSDRDRVGSGANVLTF,TGTGCCAGCAGTGACCGGGACAGGGTTGGCTCTGGGGCCAACGTCCTGACTTTC
TRBD1,TRBJ2-5,TRBV7-9,CASSLTGAGGETQYF,TGTGCCAGCAGCTTGACAGGGGCAGGCGGGGAGACCCAGTACTTC